This note documents a single T cell receptor (beta chain) sequence. The antigen this receptor binds is unknown. Per-base qualities were not stored, and no clone one base away is much larger. Collaborating institutions collected whole blood in K2EDTA tubes following their own protocols. Collaborator samples were shipped for TCRbeta analysis as frozen whole blood, isolated PBMCs, or DNA extracted from either sample type. TCRbeta CDR3 regions were amplified from genomic DNA using the immunoSEQ Assay, a bias-controlled multiplex PCR. Concerning the study's data processing: Within the assay, amplification of reference gene primers was used to estimate how many nucleated cells each sample contained. To quantify the absolute abundance of each unique TCRbeta CDR3 rearrangement, sequence reads were collapsed and filtered. Productive Simpson clonality was computed per sample as the square root of Simpson's diversity index over productive rearrangements. Held by TCRdb, this immuneACCESS table contains in-frame sequences only and omits some clones. Under half of the omission traces to an unresolved V gene where checked; the cause of the rest is unknown. The V and J calls and clone size were taken over from that table, and D and trimming were inferred from the DNA. The sample includes 110,000 or so clones, with approximately 92% observed a single time. Approximately 27% of the sample rests with the top ten.

This record comes from a study of blood T cell repertoires in COVID-19 (dated by TCRdb to 2018 to 2021). As for the study more broadly: Samples covering the acute and convalescent phases of COVID-19 were provided by collaborators in the United States, Italy and Spain. The material from the prospective study consisted of cDNA or gDNA derived from T cells, B-cell-depleted T cells, or PBMCs. Subjects who had been exposed to COVID-19, were actively infected with it, or had recovered from it provided the deeply sampled blood TCRbeta repertoires that made up the dataset. A freely available public database, intended as a resource for researchers studying the immune response to SARS-CoV-2, is where the repertoires were released. Samples came from the ongoing ImmuneRACE study (first 160 participants) plus 1,254 subjects from 6 global collaborators. Sample metadata almost always included a de-identified subject ID, COVID-19 status, age in years and sex. Where available, HLA class I and class II types were taken from metadata supplied by the sample provider and were not determined by assay-based typing. What the authors observed across the whole study: The quantity of clinical and demographic metadata differed by source and by participant and was supplied without curation.

CDR1 SGHAT and CDR2 FQNNGV were looked up in the germline V gene. At the junction V is shortened by 5 bases and J by 2 bases; bases outside the gene matches: 7. The CDR3 has 15 amino acids, counting the end cysteine and phenylalanine. Just CDR3 DNA is preserved here, 45 bases in frame from base 1. The sequence derives from a man between 65 and 80 years old with active or convalescent COVID-19. The chain couples TRBV11-2 to TRBJ2-3; 7 middle bases align to TRBD1. Sequenced sample: peripheral blood. The DNA sequence is given as TGTGCCAGCAGCGCAACCACAGGGGTCACAGATACGCAGTATTTT. It is translated as CASSATTGVTDTQYF. Supplemented by the reference TRBV11-2 and TRBJ2-3 proteins around the CDR3, the complete variable domain is EAGVAQSPRYKIIEKRQSVAFWCNPISGHATLYWYQQILGQGPKLLIQFQNNGVVDDSQLPKDRFSAERLKGVDSTLKIQPAKLEDSAVYLCASSATTGVTDTQYFGPGTRLTVL.